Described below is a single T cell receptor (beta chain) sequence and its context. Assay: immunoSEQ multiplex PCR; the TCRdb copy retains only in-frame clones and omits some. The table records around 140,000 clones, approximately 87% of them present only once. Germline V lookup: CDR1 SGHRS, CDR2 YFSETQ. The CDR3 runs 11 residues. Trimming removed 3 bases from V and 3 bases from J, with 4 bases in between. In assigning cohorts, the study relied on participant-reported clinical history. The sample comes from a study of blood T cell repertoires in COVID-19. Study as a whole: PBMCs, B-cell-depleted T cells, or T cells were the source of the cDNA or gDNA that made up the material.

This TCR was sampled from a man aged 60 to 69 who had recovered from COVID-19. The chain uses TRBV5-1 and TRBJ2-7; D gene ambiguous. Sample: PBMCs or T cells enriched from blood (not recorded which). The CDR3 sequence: CASSSNYEQYF. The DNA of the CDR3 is TGCGCCAGCAGCTCAAACTACGAGCAGTACTTC.